This passage covers 19 T cell receptor beta chains from one sample sequenced in a study of T cell repertoires in cytomegalovirus infection. TCRdb reprocessed the reads with MiXCR, giving one entry per CDR3 protein. Of 200,000 to 250,000 distinct CDR3 sequences in the sample, 38% were seen once. Antigens of these TCRs are unknown. The specimen comprised CD8+ T cells from cultured PBMCs, sampled from culture after CMV antigen stimulation. The source of these receptors is a human donor in good health (CMV status not recorded). Some clones in this sample may be carry-over from other donors' samples.

There are a few counts of this clonotype. The genes are TRBV28 and TRBJ2-3; no clear D. Per the germline V gene, CDR1 is MDHEN and CDR2 is SYDVKM. V lost 5 bases, J lost 3 bases, and 15 bases lay in between. The CDR3 contains 15 residues. The CDR3 DNA reads as TGTGCCAGCAGTCTCTCCGTGGGCGGAACAGATACGCAGTATTTT. Protein sequence: CASSLSVGGTDTQYF. The full variable domain, rest sourced from reference TRBV28 and TRBJ2-3, is DVKVTQSSRYLVKRTGEKVFLECVQDMDHENMFWYRQDPGLGLRLIYFSYDVKMKEKGDIPEGYSVSREKKERFSLILESASTNQTSMYLCASSLSVGGTDTQYFGPGTRLTVL.

This clonotype was seen a few times. This chain connects TRBV11-2 to TRBJ2-7; D might be TRBD1 or TRBD2, each matching 6 bases. Germline loops: CDR1 SGHAT, CDR2 FQNNGV. The CDR3 runs 14 residues. The V and J ends lost 8 bases and 4 bases respectively, with 18 bases between them. Here the CDR3 reads CASRSLRGPYEQYF. The DNA for the CDR3 is TGTGCCAGCCGCAGCTTACGGGGGCCTTACGAGCAGTACTTC. Drawing the rest from reference TRBV11-2 and TRBJ2-7, the complete variable domain is EAGVAQSPRYKIIEKRQSVAFWCNPISGHATLYWYQQILGQGPKLLIQFQNNGVVDDSQLPKDRFSAERLKGVDSTLKIQPAKLEDSAVYLCASRSLRGPYEQYFGPGTRLTVT.

CDR3 bases: TGTGCCAGCAGTTCCCCTGGGGAATCCTACGAGCAGTACTTC. Translating gives CASSSPGESYEQYF. The chain is built from TRBV28 and TRBJ2-7, with D hard to call. V lost 4 bases and J lost 1, with 11 bases in between. The germline gives CDR1 MDHEN, CDR2 SYDVKM. The length of the CDR3 is 14 residues.

Only a few counts were recorded for this clonotype. J is TRBJ1-5 and V is TRBV23-1, with 7 nucleotides matching TRBD1. TRBV23-1 is sorted into the ORF group, with uncertain function. The CDR3 sequence is 14 residues long. The V segment lost 8 bases and the J segment 7 bases; nucleotides outside the gene matches: 11. This CDR3 reads CASVRQGIEQPQHF. Here the CDR3 DNA reads TGCGCCAGCGTTCGACAGGGAATCGAGCAGCCCCAGCATTTT.

The chain links TRBV7-4 to TRBJ1-2; 8 bases are shared with TRBD1. There are 16 residues in the CDR3. The germline gives CDR1 SGHVT, CDR2 SQSDAQ. V lost 4 bases to trimming and J lost 6 bases; unmatched junction nucleotides: 13. The CDR3 region has the DNA TGTGCCAGCAGCTCGACAGGGGCCCCACCCAGAGATGGCTACACCTTC. Translating it yields CASSSTGAPPRDGYTF.

The J gene is TRBJ1-1, the V gene TRBV5-1, with D unresolved. Trimming left V 2 bases short and J 4 bases short, with 6 bases between. CDR3 length equals 12 residues. Germline V gene sequence: CDR1 SGHRS, CDR2 YFSETQ. The CDR3: CASSFDITEAFF. The CDR3 DNA sequence: TGCGCCAGCAGCTTCGATATCACTGAAGCTTTCTTT.

The chain links TRBV7-6 to TRBJ2-1, with 11 bases fitting TRBD2. Trimming removed 3 bases from V and 8 bases from J; junction bases left unmatched: 6. CDR3 length equals 15 residues. Germline V gives CDR1 SGHVS, CDR2 FNYEAQ. The chain's CDR3 is CASSLLSGGADEQFF. Written as DNA, the CDR3 is TGTGCCAGCAGCTTGCTTAGCGGGGGGGCCGATGAGCAGTTCTTC.

This clonotype turned up a few times. The CDR3 coding sequence is TGCGCCAGCAGCCAAGATATGGGGCGGATGAGGAACACTGAAGCTTTCTTT. This encodes CASSQDMGRMRNTEAFF. This chain joins TRBV4-1 and TRBJ1-1, with a possible D match to TRBD1 (5 bases). The CDR3 has 17 amino acids. Trimming removed 0 bases at V and 1 base at J, with 15 bases between. Germline CDR1 reads MGHRA; CDR2 reads YSYEKL.

V is TRBV11-2 and J is TRBJ2-2; possibly TRBD1 for D (7 bases). This CDR3 region has 16 residues. The V gene lost 4 bases and the J gene lost 8 bases, with 20 bases spanning the gap. Germline CDR1 reads SGHAT; CDR2 reads FQNNGV. The CDR3 reads CASSSPDREAKGELFF. The CDR3 bases are TGTGCCAGCAGCTCCCCAGACAGGGAGGCTAAAGGGGAGCTGTTTTTT. Full variable domain (missing parts from reference TRBV11-2 and TRBJ2-2): EAGVAQSPRYKIIEKRQSVAFWCNPISGHATLYWYQQILGQGPKLLIQFQNNGVVDDSQLPKDRFSAERLKGVDSTLKIQPAKLEDSAVYLCASSSPDREAKGELFFGEGSRLTVL.

The chain employs TRBV24-1 and TRBJ2-3; D is possibly TRBD1 or TRBD2 (5 bases each). V shed 6 bases and J shed 6 bases, with 12 bases lying between them. Germline V gives CDR1 KGHDR, CDR2 SFDVKD. The CDR3 is made up of 13 amino acids. The CDR3 sequence: CATSSGLEDTQYF. In DNA, the CDR3 is TGTGCCACCAGTTCGGGGCTAGAGGATACGCAGTATTTT.

This chain connects TRBV7-9 to TRBJ1-1, with 9 positions matching TRBD1. The V gene end was trimmed by 5 bases and the J gene end by 0 bases; junction bases not matched to a gene: 4. Germline V gene lookup returns CDR1 SEHNR and CDR2 FQNEAQ (reference sequence). This CDR3 has 15 residues. The CDR3 DNA reads as TGTGCCAGCAGCGGGGACAGGGTGATGAACACTGAAGCTTTCTTT. Its protein is CASSGDRVMNTEAFF.

J is TRBJ2-1 and V is TRBV5-1; D possibly corresponds to TRBD2 (6 bases). The CDR3 is 15 amino acids. Trimming pared 4 bases from V and 6 bases from J, leaving 17 bases between. The germline gives CDR1 SGHRS, CDR2 YFSETQ. In nucleotides, the CDR3 is TGCGCCAGCAGCACTGGTCTCGGGAGAGGCAATGAGCAGTTCTTC. Translation: CASSTGLGRGNEQFF.

The genes are TRBV27 and TRBJ2-3, with 7 bases matching TRBD2. The germline V gene has CDR1 MNHEY and CDR2 SMNVEV (reference sequence). This CDR3 is built from 14 residues. V gave up 8 bases and J gave up 4 bases; unmatched junction bases: 9. CDR3 amino acids: CASAPRGRADTQYF. In DNA form, the CDR3 reads TGTGCCAGCGCCCCTAGAGGGAGGGCAGATACGCAGTATTTT.

This clonotype was recorded many times. This chain joins TRBV11-2 and TRBJ2-1; 10 bases align to TRBD2. The V segment lost 6 bases and the J segment 7 bases; nucleotides outside the gene matches: 15. Germline V gene lookup returns CDR1 SGHAT and CDR2 FQNNGV. The CDR3 spans 17 residues. The CDR3 is CASSFTPQGLAINEQFF. For the CDR3, the DNA is TGTGCCAGCAGTTTTACCCCCCAGGGACTAGCGATAAATGAGCAGTTCTTC.

This clonotype has a handful of counts. The rearrangement joins TRBV7-9 to TRBJ1-3; D not resolved. The CDR3 has 12 residues. The V end was cut by 5 bases, the J end by 8 bases, with 10 bases between. CDR1 SEHNR and CDR2 FQNEAQ come from the germline V gene (reference sequence). The CDR3 is CASSRALDTIYF. CDR3 in DNA: TGTGCCAGCAGCCGAGCTTTGGACACCATATATTTT.

The V and J genes are TRBV12-3 or TRBV12-4 and TRBJ2-7, with a tentative D call TRBD1 (5 bases). The CDR3 length is 13 residues. V lost 5 bases and J lost 0, with 8 bases in between. This chain's CDR3 is CASSQTDSYEQYF. As DNA, the CDR3 is TGTGCCAGCAGTCAGACAGACTCCTACGAGCAGTACTTC.

The rearrangement links TRBV27 to TRBJ2-1, with TRBD1 matching 8 bases. Germline CDR1 is MNHEY and CDR2 is SMNVEV (reference sequence). The CDR3 totals 14 residues. The V and J ends lost 6 bases and 2 bases, in that order; junction bases with no gene match: 3. This chain's CDR3 is CASRDRDTYNEQFF. CDR3 DNA: TGTGCCAGCAGGGACAGGGATACCTACAATGAGCAGTTCTTC.

This clonotype was counted only a few times. V is TRBV7-8 and J is TRBJ2-1; 9 bases agree with TRBD2. Trimming at V came to 4 bases and at J to 9 bases, leaving 13 bases not matched to a gene. From germline, CDR1 is SGHVS and CDR2 FQNEAQ. This CDR3 comprises 16 residues. The CDR3 coding sequence is TGTGCCAGCAGCTCCCTTCGGGCGGGGGGGCGCGGTGAGCAGTTCTTC. This sequence encodes CASSSLRAGGRGEQFF.

The chain employs TRBV20-1 and TRBJ1-1; no reliable D call. CDR1 DFQATT and CDR2 SNEGSKA come from the germline V gene (reference sequence). V was clipped by 1 base and J by 0 bases, with 0 bases between them. The CDR3 runs to 11 residues. The CDR3 here is CSARVNTEAFF. CDR3 DNA: TGCAGTGCTAGAGTGAACACTGAAGCTTTCTTT.